The 8 T cell receptor beta chains given below trace back to one sample, sequenced in a study of T-cell memory formation after mild COVID-19. MiXCR, run by TCRdb on the 5' RACE reads, gives a single entry per CDR3 protein. In the table there are 180,000 or so distinct CDR3 sequences, around 10% of which are singletons. The sequenced sample was PBMCs or a T cell subset sorted from them (not recorded which). The receptors were gathered from a man younger than 30 who had mild COVID-19 (a few samples of this study predate the infection). Cell type and time point are not known.

This clonotype was observed at least ten times. The rearrangement uses TRBV5-6 and TRBJ2-4; D could derive from TRBD1 or TRBD2 (5 bases each). The CDR3 consists of 15 residues. The germline V and J ends were trimmed by 6 bases and 8 bases, with 21 bases remaining between them. The V gene's germline CDR1 is SGHDT and CDR2 YYEEEE. CDR3: CASNPTGAWMDIQYF. CDR3 bases: TGTGCCAGCAACCCAACCGGGGCCTGGATGGACATTCAGTACTTC.

The chain carries TRBV2 and TRBJ1-2; D is possibly TRBD1 (6 bases). The germline V and J ends were trimmed by 8 bases and 8 bases, with 18 bases remaining between them. This CDR3 region has 13 residues. Germline V lookup: CDR1 SNHLY, CDR2 FYNNEI. In nucleotides, the CDR3 is TGTGCCAGCGCCCAGGGGATCCTTCGGGGCTACACCTTC. Translating it yields CASAQGILRGYTF. The full variable domain, completed using reference TRBV2 and TRBJ1-2, is EPEVTQTPSHQVTQMGQEVILRCVPISNHLYFYWYRQILGQKVEFLVSFYNNEISEKSEIFDDQFSVERPDGSNFTLKIRSTKLEDSAMYFCASAQGILRGYTFGSGTRLTVV.

This clonotype has ten or more counts. The rearrangement links TRBV5-1 to TRBJ2-1; D is perhaps TRBD1 (7 bases). The CDR3 totals 13 residues. V dropped 5 bases and J dropped 4 bases, with 10 bases sitting between them. Germline-derived CDR1 and CDR2 are SGHRS and YFSETQ. The DNA of the CDR3 is TGCGCCAGCAGACAGGGGAGGTACAATGAGCAGTTCTTC. Encoded protein: CASRQGRYNEQFF.

This chain joins TRBV15 and TRBJ2-7; either TRBD1 or TRBD2 may fit D (5 bases each). The CDR3 length is 14 residues. The ends were cut back, 1 base at V and 2 bases at J, with 9 bases in the middle. The V gene's germline CDR1 is LNHNV and CDR2 YYDKDF (reference sequence). The CDR3 loop is CATSRGDGTYEQYF. CDR3 bases: TGTGCCACCAGCAGAGGGGACGGGACCTACGAGCAGTACTTC.

This clonotype appeared many times. The chain is built from TRBV6-6 and TRBJ1-4; D uncertain. From germline, CDR1 is MNHNY and CDR2 SVGAGI (reference sequence). The CDR3 loop spans 14 amino acids. The V end was cut by 0 bases, the J end by 8 bases, with 10 bases between. CDR3 bases: TGTGCCAGCAGTTACTCGGAGGGTGCGGAAAAACTGTTTTTT. Translation gives CASSYSEGAEKLFF.

J is TRBJ1-5 and V is TRBV4-3; D remains ambiguous. V lost 4 bases to trimming and J lost 4 bases, with 14 bases between them. Germline lookup yields CDR1 LGHNA and CDR2 YSLEER. The CDR3 is made up of 15 amino acids. CDR3 sequence reads: CASSPYLRGNQPQHF. CDR3 coding DNA: TGCGCCAGCAGCCCGTATCTTCGGGGAAATCAGCCCCAGCATTTT.

This clonotype was seen many times. The V call is TRBV4-3, the J call TRBJ1-2; D is undetermined. Trimming took 4 bases from V and 8 from J, leaving 17 bases between them. There are 14 residues in the CDR3. Germline CDR1 and CDR2: LGHNA and YSLEER. Here the CDR3 DNA reads TGCGCCAGCAGCCCTAGAAGGTCACCGGAAGGCTACACCTTC. Translated, it gives CASSPRRSPEGYTF.

This chain links TRBV20-1 with TRBJ1-1; TRBD1 matches at 8 bases. This CDR3 has 14 amino acids. The V gene's germline CDR1 is DFQATT and CDR2 SNEGSKA (reference sequence). With V trimmed by 6 bases and J by 10 bases, 16 bases remained unmatched. DNA for the CDR3: TGCAGTGCATTGAGGACAGGGACTTCGGGAAGAGCTTTCTTT. As protein: CSALRTGTSGRAFF.